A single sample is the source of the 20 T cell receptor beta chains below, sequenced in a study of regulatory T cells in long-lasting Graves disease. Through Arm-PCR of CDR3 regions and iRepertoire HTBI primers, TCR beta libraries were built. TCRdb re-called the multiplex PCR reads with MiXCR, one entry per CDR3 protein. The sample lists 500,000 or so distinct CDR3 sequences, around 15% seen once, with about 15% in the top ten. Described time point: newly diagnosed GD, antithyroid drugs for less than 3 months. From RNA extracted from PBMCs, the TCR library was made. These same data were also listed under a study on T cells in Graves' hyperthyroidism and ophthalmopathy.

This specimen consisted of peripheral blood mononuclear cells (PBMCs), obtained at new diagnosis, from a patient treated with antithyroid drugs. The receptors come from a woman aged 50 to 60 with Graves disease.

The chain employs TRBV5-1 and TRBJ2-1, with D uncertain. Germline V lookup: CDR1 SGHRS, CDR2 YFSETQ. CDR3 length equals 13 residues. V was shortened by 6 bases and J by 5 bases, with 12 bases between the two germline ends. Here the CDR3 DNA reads TGCGCCAGCAACCTGGGTAGTGACAATGAGCAGTTCTTC. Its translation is CASNLGSDNEQFF. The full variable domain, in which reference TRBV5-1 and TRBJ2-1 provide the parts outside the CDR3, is KAGVTQTPRYLIKTRGQQVTLSCSPISGHRSVSWYQQTPGQGLQFLFEYFSETQRNKGNFPGRFSGRQFSNSRSEMNVSTLELGDSALYLCASNLGSDNEQFFGPGTRLTVL.

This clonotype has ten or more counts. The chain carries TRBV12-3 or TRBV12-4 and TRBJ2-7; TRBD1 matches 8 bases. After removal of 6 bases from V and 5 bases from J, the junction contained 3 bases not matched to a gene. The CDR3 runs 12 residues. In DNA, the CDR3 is TGTGCCAGCAGAGGGACAGGCAACGAGCAGTACTTC. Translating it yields CASRGTGNEQYF.

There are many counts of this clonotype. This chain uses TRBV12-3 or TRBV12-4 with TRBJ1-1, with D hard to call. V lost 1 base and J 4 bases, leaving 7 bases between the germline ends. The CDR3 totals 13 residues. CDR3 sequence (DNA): TGTGCCAGCAGTTTAGTTCCACTCACTGAAGCTTTCTTT. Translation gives CASSLVPLTEAFF.

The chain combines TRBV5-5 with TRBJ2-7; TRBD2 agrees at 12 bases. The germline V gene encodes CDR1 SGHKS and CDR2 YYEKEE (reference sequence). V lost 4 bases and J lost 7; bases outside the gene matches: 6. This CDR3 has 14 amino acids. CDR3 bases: TGTGCCAGCAGCCCTAGCGGGAGGGTGGAAGAGCAGTACTTC. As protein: CASSPSGRVEEQYF.

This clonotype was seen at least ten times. The CDR3 region has the DNA TGTGCCAGCAGTTTTTATCGCGGGATGAAAAACATTCAGTACTTC. This translates into CASSFYRGMKNIQYF. The chain joins TRBV28 to TRBJ2-4; D may be TRBD2 (6 bases). The CDR3 totals 15 residues. CDR1 is MDHEN, CDR2 SYDVKM, per germline. Trimming took 3 bases from V and 4 from J, leaving 13 bases between them.

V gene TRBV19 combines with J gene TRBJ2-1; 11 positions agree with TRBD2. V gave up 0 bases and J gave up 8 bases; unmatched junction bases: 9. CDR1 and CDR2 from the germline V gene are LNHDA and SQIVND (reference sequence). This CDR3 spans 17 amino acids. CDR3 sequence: CASSIELTSGIFDEQFF. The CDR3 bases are TGTGCCAGTAGTATAGAATTGACTAGCGGGATTTTTGATGAGCAGTTCTTC.

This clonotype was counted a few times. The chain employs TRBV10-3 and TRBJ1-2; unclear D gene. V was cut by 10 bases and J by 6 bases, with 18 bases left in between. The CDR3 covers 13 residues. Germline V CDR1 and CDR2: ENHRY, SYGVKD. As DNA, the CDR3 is TGTGCCACCGCCCGGGCTAGCGCCGATGGCTACACCTTC. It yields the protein CATARASADGYTF.

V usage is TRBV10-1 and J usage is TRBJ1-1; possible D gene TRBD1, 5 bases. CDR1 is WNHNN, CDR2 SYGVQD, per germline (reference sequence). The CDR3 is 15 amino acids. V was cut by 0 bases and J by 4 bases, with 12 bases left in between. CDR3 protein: CASSESKAGATEAFF. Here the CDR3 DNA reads TGCGCCAGCAGTGAGTCGAAAGCTGGGGCCACTGAAGCTTTCTTT.

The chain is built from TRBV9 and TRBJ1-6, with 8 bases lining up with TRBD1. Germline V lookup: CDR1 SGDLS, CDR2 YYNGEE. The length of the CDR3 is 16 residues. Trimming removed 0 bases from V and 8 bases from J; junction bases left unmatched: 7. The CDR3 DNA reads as TGTGCCAGCAGCGTAGACCCGGACAGGGCGGATTCACCCCTCCACTTT. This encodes CASSVDPDRADSPLHF.

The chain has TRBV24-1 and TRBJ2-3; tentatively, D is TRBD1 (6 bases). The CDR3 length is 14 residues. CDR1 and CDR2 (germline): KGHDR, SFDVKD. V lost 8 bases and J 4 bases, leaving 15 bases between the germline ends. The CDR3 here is CATTTGSVADTQYF. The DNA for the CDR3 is TGTGCCACCACTACAGGGTCAGTCGCAGATACGCAGTATTTT.

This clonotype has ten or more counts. DNA for the CDR3: TGTGCCAGCAGTTACGGAAACGCCCAAGAGACCCAGTACTTC. Protein sequence: CASSYGNAQETQYF. The chain joins TRBV6-5 to TRBJ2-5; D not resolved. The germline gives CDR1 MNHEY, CDR2 SVGAGI. Trimming stripped 2 bases from V and 1 base from J, with 8 bases between. The CDR3 contains 14 residues.

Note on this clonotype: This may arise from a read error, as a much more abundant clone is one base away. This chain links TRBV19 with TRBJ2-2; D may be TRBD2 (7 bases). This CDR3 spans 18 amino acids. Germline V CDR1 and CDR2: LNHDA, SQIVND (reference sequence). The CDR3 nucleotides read TGTGCCAGTAGATTTAGCCCGCTGAAACAGGGTTCAAGCGGGGAGCCGTTTTTT. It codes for CASRFSPLKQGSSGEPFF.

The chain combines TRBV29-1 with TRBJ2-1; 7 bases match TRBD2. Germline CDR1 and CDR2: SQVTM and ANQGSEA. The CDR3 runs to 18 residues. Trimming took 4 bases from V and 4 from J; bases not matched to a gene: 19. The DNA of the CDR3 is TGCAGCGTTGGGGTAGGACTAGTGGGAGGGTCGATATACAATGAGCAGTTCTTC. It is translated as CSVGVGLVGGSIYNEQFF.

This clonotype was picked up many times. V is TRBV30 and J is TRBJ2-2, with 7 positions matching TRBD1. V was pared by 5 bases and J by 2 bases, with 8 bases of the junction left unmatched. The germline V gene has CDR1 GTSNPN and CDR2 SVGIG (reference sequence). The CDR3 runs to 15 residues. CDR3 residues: CAWANTGVNTGELFF. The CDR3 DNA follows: TGTGCCTGGGCCAATACAGGGGTCAACACCGGGGAGCTGTTTTTT.

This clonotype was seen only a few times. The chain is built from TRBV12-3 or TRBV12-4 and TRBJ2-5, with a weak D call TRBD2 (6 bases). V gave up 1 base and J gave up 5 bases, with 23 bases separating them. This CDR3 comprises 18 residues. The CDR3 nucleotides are TGTGCCAGCAGTTTAGGGTCGGCTGGAGATACTAGCATCGAGACCCAGTACTTC. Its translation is CASSLGSAGDTSIETQYF.

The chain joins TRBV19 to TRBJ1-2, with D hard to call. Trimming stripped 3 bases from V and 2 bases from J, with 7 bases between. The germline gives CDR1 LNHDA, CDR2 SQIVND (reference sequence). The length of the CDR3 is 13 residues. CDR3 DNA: TGTGCCAGTAGTATGGGTAGGAACTATGGCTACACCTTC. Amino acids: CASSMGRNYGYTF.

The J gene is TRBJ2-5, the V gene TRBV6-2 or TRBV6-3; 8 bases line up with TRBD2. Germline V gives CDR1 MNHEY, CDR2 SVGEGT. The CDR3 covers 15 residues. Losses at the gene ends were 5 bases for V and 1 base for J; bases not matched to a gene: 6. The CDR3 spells CASSGVREAQETQYF. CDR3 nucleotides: TGTGCCAGCAGTGGGGTGCGGGAGGCCCAAGAGACCCAGTACTTC.

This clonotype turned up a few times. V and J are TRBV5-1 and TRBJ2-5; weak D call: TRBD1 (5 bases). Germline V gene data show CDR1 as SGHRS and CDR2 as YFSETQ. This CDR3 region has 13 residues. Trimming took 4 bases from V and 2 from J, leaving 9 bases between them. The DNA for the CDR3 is TGCGCCAGCAGCATTGGACATCAAGAGACCCAGTACTTC. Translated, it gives CASSIGHQETQYF.

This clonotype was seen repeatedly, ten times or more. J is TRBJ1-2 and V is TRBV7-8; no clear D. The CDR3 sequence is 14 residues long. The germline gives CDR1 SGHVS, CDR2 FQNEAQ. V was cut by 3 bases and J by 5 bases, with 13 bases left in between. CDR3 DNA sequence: TGTGCCAGCAGCTTCCCCGGCAGAGCGTATGGCTACACCTTC. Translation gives CASSFPGRAYGYTF. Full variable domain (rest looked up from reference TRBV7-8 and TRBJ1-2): GAGVSQSPRYKVAKRGQDVALRCDPISGHVSLFWYQQALGQGPEFLTYFQNEAQLDKSGLPSDRFFAERPEGSVSTLKIQRTQQEDSAVYLCASSFPGRAYGYTFGSGTRLTVV.

The DNA of the CDR3 is TGTGCCAGCAGTTACCAACGTGATCAGCCCCAGCATTTT. Translated, it gives CASSYQRDQPQHF. This chain joins TRBV6-9 and TRBJ1-5; D not certain. The CDR3 covers 13 residues. Germline values: CDR1 MNHGY, CDR2 SVAAGI. The V end was cut by 3 bases, the J end by 5 bases, with 8 bases between.